These 23 T cell receptor beta chains share one sample of origin, sequenced in a study of blood T cell repertoires in COVID-19. The assay was immunoSEQ multiplex PCR, and TCRdb's table has in-frame clones only and misses some. The sample consists of about 250,000 clones, around 83% of them appearing once. The sequencing sample was made of peripheral blood. These TCRs come from a middle-aged man with active or convalescent COVID-19.

This rearrangement joins TRBV7-8 to TRBJ2-2; no clear D. V lost 5 bases, J lost 5 bases, and 18 bases lay in between. The CDR3 loop spans 16 amino acids. Germline V gene data show CDR1 as SGHVS and CDR2 as FQNEAQ. The CDR3 DNA reads as TGTGCCAGCAGCCCCACCCCTTTGGGCAGTACCGGGGAGCTGTTTTTT. It codes for CASSPTPLGSTGELFF.

The chain uses TRBV6-2 or TRBV6-3 and TRBJ1-5, with TRBD1 as a possible D gene (6 bases). The CDR3 has 18 amino acids. V lost 2 bases, J lost 6 bases, and 23 bases lay in between. Germline values: CDR1 MNHEY, CDR2 SVGEGT. The CDR3 is CASSYTRWVAGAIQPQHF. The CDR3 DNA follows: TGTGCCAGCAGTTACACCCGGTGGGTTGCGGGGGCTATTCAGCCCCAGCATTTT.

In this sample, this clone turned up a few times. The chain couples TRBV6-2 or TRBV6-3 to TRBJ1-1; 9 bases line up with TRBD1. The V gene end was trimmed by 2 bases and the J gene end by 6 bases; junction bases not matched to a gene: 7. The CDR3 has 15 residues. Germline V gene data show CDR1 as MNHEY and CDR2 as SVGEGT. The CDR3 DNA sequence: TGTGCCAGCAGTTACCTAGGACAGGGGCGACCTGAAGCTTTCTTT. Translated, it gives CASSYLGQGRPEAFF.

This rearrangement joins TRBV7-2 to TRBJ1-2; a weak D match, TRBD1 (6 bases). Germline CDR1 reads SGHTA; CDR2 reads FQGNSA. The CDR3 has 16 residues. The V and J ends lost 1 base and 3 bases respectively, with 15 bases between them. The CDR3 sequence: CASSLGVGGGYYGYTF. Here the CDR3 DNA reads TGTGCCAGCAGCTTAGGTGTCGGCGGGGGCTACTATGGCTACACCTTC.

V gene TRBV18 combines with J gene TRBJ2-3; D perhaps matches TRBD1 (5 bases). Per the germline V gene, CDR1 is KGHSH and CDR2 is LQKENI. The V gene lost 1 base and the J gene lost 1 base, with 6 bases spanning the gap. The CDR3 loop spans 14 amino acids. As DNA, the CDR3 is TGTGCCAGCTCACCACTACAGGGCACAGATACGCAGTATTTT. It translates to CASSPLQGTDTQYF.

The rearrangement links TRBV27 to TRBJ1-2, with 8 bases fitting TRBD1. The V and J ends lost 4 bases and 5 bases, in that order; junction bases with no gene match: 18. In germline, CDR1 is MNHEY, CDR2 SMNVEV (reference sequence). The CDR3 runs 18 residues. CDR3 region: CASSYIGTGKAMGYGYTF. CDR3 in DNA: TGTGCCAGCAGTTATATCGGGACAGGCAAGGCAATGGGTTATGGCTACACCTTC.

This clone was seen only once. This chain uses TRBV4-1 with TRBJ1-1; TRBD1 is a possible D gene (5 bases). The CDR3 runs 15 residues. V was clipped by 4 bases and J by 0 bases, with 12 bases between them. Germline V gene lookup returns CDR1 MGHRA and CDR2 YSYEKL. CDR3 DNA: TGCGCCAGCAGCCCAAGGGAGGGGATGAACACTGAAGCTTTCTTT. This encodes CASSPREGMNTEAFF.

The V and J genes are TRBV7-9 and TRBJ2-7, with 7 nucleotides matching TRBD1. Germline V CDR1 and CDR2: SEHNR, FQNEAQ (reference sequence). This CDR3 has 15 amino acids. V was clipped by 5 bases and J by 1 base; unmatched bases: 8. Here the CDR3 DNA reads TGTGCCAGCAGCCGGACAGGTGGAGCATCCTACGAGCAGTACTTC. Protein product: CASSRTGGASYEQYF.

J is TRBJ2-1 and V is TRBV29-1; D is undetermined. Germline CDR1 SQVTM, CDR2 ANQGSEA. The CDR3 runs to 13 residues. The ends were cut back, 7 bases at V and 5 bases at J, with 15 bases in the middle. CDR3 in amino acids: CSAARGRDNEQFF. CDR3 bases: TGCAGCGCTGCTAGAGGTAGAGACAATGAGCAGTTCTTC.

This clone was observed once. The rearrangement uses TRBV19 and TRBJ2-6; D remains unclear. CDR3 size: 14 residues. V lost 6 bases and J 3 bases, leaving 9 bases between the germline ends. From germline, CDR1 is LNHDA and CDR2 SQIVND (reference sequence). The CDR3 DNA reads as TGTGCCAGTAGGTCCCTTGTTGGGGCCAACGTCCTGACTTTC. The encoded protein is CASRSLVGANVLTF.

Only one count was recorded for this clone. V and J are TRBV27 and TRBJ1-1; a weak D match, TRBD1 (6 bases). The V gene lost 5 bases and the J gene lost 0 bases, with 13 bases spanning the gap. In germline, CDR1 is MNHEY, CDR2 SMNVEV (reference sequence). The CDR3 length is 15 residues. This CDR3 is CASSTSQGLNTEAFF. The DNA of the CDR3 is TGTGCCAGCAGTACCTCACAGGGCCTGAACACTGAAGCTTTCTTT.

The CDR3 is CAYLRASGGPSGANVLTF. The CDR3 nucleotides are TGTGCCTATCTCAGGGCTAGCGGGGGGCCCTCTGGGGCCAACGTCCTGACTTTC. The rearrangement uses TRBV30 and TRBJ2-6; 11 nucleotides agree with TRBD2. CDR3 length: 18 amino acids. V lost 7 bases to trimming and J lost 0 bases; unmatched junction nucleotides: 11. In germline, CDR1 is GTSNPN, CDR2 SVGIG (reference sequence).

This clone was counted between two and nine times. The rearrangement joins TRBV9 to TRBJ2-2, with 8 bases fitting TRBD2. This CDR3 region has 15 residues. V was pared by 1 base and J by 7 bases, with 6 bases of the junction left unmatched. The V gene's germline CDR1 is SGDLS and CDR2 YYNGEE. The CDR3 is CASSVSSGAGGELFF. DNA for the CDR3: TGTGCCAGCAGCGTAAGTAGCGGGGCTGGCGGGGAGCTGTTTTTT.

The rearrangement uses TRBV9 and TRBJ2-2, with 7 bases identical to TRBD1. After removal of 4 bases from V and 0 bases from J, the junction contained 6 bases not matched to a gene. Germline V gene data show CDR1 as SGDLS and CDR2 as YYNGEE. The CDR3 is 16 residues long. CDR3 coding DNA: TGTGCCAGCAGCATCGCCGGGACAGCGAACACCGGGGAGCTGTTTTTT. This translates into CASSIAGTANTGELFF.

Comments on this clone: A read error may account for a junction end that differs from germline. J is TRBJ2-3 and V is TRBV7-7; a weak D match, TRBD2 (6 bases). The CDR3 totals 14 residues. CDR1 and CDR2 from the germline V gene are SSHAT and FNYEAQ (reference sequence). For the CDR3, the DNA is TGTGCTAGCAGCTTAGGCGGGAACACAGATACGCAGTATTTT. This encodes CASSLGGNTDTQYF.

The CDR3 here is CASSQSRDRGYGYTF. The DNA of the CDR3 is TGTGCCAGCAGTCAGTCCCGGGACAGGGGCTATGGCTACACCTTC. This sequence joins TRBV6-5 and TRBJ1-2; 10 bases match TRBD1. The J segment lost 4 bases and the V segment lost 5 bases, leaving 7 bases of the junction unmatched. CDR1 and CDR2 from the germline V gene are MNHEY and SVGAGI. The CDR3 is 15 residues long.

This rearrangement joins TRBV27 to TRBJ2-2; 8 bases map to TRBD1. The CDR3 covers 16 residues. Unmatched junction bases numbered 15, after V lost 8 bases and J lost 7 bases. Germline V gene data show CDR1 as MNHEY and CDR2 as SMNVEV (reference sequence). The CDR3 here is CASGTGQGGYSGELFF. In DNA, the CDR3 is TGTGCCAGCGGGACCGGACAGGGCGGCTATAGCGGGGAGCTGTTTTTT.

In the case of this clone: Additional DNA sequences in this sample encode the identical CDR3. This chain uses TRBV7-6 with TRBJ2-3; D remains ambiguous. Looked up from germline, CDR1 is SGHVS and CDR2 is FNYEAQ. The CDR3 totals 12 residues. V was cut by 4 bases and J by 1 base, with 3 bases left in between. In DNA, the CDR3 is TGTGCCAGCAGCTCTCGCACAGATACGCAGTATTTT. Translated, it gives CASSSRTDTQYF.

The chain links TRBV7-6 to TRBJ2-3; 9 positions match TRBD1. Germline trimming cut 3 bases from V and 3 bases from J; bases unmatched to any gene: 4. This CDR3 is built from 15 residues. Germline V gives CDR1 SGHVS, CDR2 FNYEAQ. The CDR3, as DNA: TGTGCCAGCAGCTTCCACAGGGGGCTAACAGATACGCAGTATTTT. This gives the protein CASSFHRGLTDTQYF.

J is TRBJ1-6 and V is TRBV30; D perhaps matches TRBD1 (6 bases). V lost 2 bases and J 8 bases, leaving 16 bases between the germline ends. Germline V lookup: CDR1 GTSNPN, CDR2 SVGIG (reference sequence). The CDR3 contains 15 residues. CDR3 nucleotides: TGTGCCTGGAGTCGAAGCGGGGGCGCGGATTCACCCCTCCACTTT. Residues: CAWSRSGGADSPLHF.

This clone is a singleton in its sample. V is TRBV6-2 or TRBV6-3 and J is TRBJ2-7, with TRBD1 matching over 7 bases. Trimming cost V 6 bases and J 6 bases; bases outside gene matches: 14. The CDR3 loop spans 15 amino acids. Germline CDR1 reads MNHEY; CDR2 reads SVGEGT. The CDR3 region is CASSLNRGLSVEQYF. The DNA of the CDR3 is TGTGCCAGCAGCTTGAACAGGGGCCTCTCTGTCGAGCAGTACTTC.

The chain couples TRBV9 to TRBJ1-2; the match to TRBD1 covers 8 bases. The V and J ends lost 4 bases and 7 bases, in that order; junction bases with no gene match: 12. This CDR3 has 15 amino acids. Germline assignment: CDR1 SGDLS and CDR2 YYNGEE. Written as DNA, the CDR3 is TGTGCCAGCAGCCCGCTCAGGACAGGGAATCTTGGCTACACCTTC. This codes for CASSPLRTGNLGYTF.

The rearrangement uses TRBV18 and TRBJ2-7; D is ambiguous. Per germline, CDR1 KGHSH and CDR2 LQKENI. The CDR3 consists of 13 residues. The V end lost 3 bases, the J end lost 2 bases, and 8 bases lay between the germline ends. Written as DNA, the CDR3 is TGTGCCAGCTCACCCCGAACGGCCTACGAGCAGTACTTC. Translating gives CASSPRTAYEQYF.